This entry describes one T cell receptor (beta chain). Its antigen is unidentified. The data were taken from a study of regulatory and conventional T cells in RAG deficiency. The table came from immunoSEQ multiplex PCR; TCRdb's copy has only in-frame clones and leaves some out. The sample shows tens of thousands of clones, approximately 90% of them seen only once. Study-wide findings and caveats: In Omenn syndrome, Treg and Tconv repertoires overlapped >75%.

CDR1 and CDR2 (germline): MNHEY, SVGAGI. This CDR3 is 14 amino acids long. With 6 bases clipped from V and 9 bases from J, the junction kept 8 bases outside the gene matches. The sorted regulatory T cells were CD4+, CD25-high and CD127-low, with genomic DNA sequenced. The sample was also linked to a second study, of regulatory T cells. That work contributes: The PCR used 52 TRBV and 13 TRBJ primers.

The sequenced material came from Tregs sorted from blood. The genes are TRBV6-5 and TRBJ2-1; 10 nucleotides line up with TRBD2. The receptor was derived from a human donor in good health. The DNA for the CDR3 is TGTGCCAGCAGCCGCAAAGCGGGGGGGGGTGAGCAGTTCTTC. Its protein product is CASSRKAGGGEQFF.